This T cell receptor (beta chain) was recorded in a study of shared T cell receptors in the human thymus. The table lists this clone with a count of one. Method: immunoSEQ multiplex PCR; TCRdb's copy keeps in-frame clones and lacks some. Of hundreds of thousands of clones listed, over 75% are singletons. The data also belong to a second study, concerning human thymus T cells. This second report adds: Obtained as resections during corrective heart surgery, the thymus tissue was then studied. Related research described strongly overlapping thymic repertoires in unrelated people.

The source is a boy in the first two years of life with a congenital heart defect. The specimen was thymocytes.

The CDR3 DNA follows: TGTGCCACCAGCAGATTTCTGAGCGGGAGCAGCACAGATACGCAGTATTTT. Translated, it gives CATSRFLSGSSTDTQYF. This chain uses TRBV15 with TRBJ2-3; the match to TRBD2 covers 8 bases. J was trimmed by 0 bases and V by 2 bases; bases with no gene match: 7. The CDR3 runs 17 residues. Germline-derived CDR1 and CDR2 are LNHNV and YYDKDF (reference sequence).